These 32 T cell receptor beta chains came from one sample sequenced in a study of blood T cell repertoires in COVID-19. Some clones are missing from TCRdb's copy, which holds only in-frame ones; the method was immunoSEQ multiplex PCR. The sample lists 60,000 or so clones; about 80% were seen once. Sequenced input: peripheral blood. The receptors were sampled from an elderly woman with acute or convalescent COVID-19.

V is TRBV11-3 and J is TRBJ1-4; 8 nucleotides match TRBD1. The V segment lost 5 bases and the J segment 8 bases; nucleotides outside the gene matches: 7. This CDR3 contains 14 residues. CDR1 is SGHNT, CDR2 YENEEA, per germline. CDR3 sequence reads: CASSETGEDEKLFF. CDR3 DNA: TGTGCCAGCAGCGAGACAGGGGAGGACGAAAAACTGTTTTTT.

CDR3: CASSPPPSGSLRNTGELFF. The DNA for the CDR3 is TGTGCCAGCAGTCCCCCGCCTAGCGGGAGCCTAAGGAACACCGGGGAGCTGTTTTTT. The V call is TRBV28, the J call TRBJ2-2, with 10 bases that match TRBD2. V gave up 5 bases and J gave up 1 base; unmatched junction bases: 13. This CDR3 comprises 19 residues. Per germline, CDR1 MDHEN and CDR2 SYDVKM.

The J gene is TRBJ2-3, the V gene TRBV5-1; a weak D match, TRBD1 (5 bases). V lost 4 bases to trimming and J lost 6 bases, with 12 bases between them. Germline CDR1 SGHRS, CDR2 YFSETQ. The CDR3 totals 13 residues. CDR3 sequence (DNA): TGCGCCAGCAGCGAGACGTGGGGCGATACGCAGTATTTT. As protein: CASSETWGDTQYF.

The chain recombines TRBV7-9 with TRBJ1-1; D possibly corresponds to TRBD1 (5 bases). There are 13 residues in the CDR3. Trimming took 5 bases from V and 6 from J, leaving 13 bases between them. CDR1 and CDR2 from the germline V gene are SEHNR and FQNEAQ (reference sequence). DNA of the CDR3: TGTGCCAGCAGCCCGAGCGGGGGATCTGAAGCTTTCTTT. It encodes CASSPSGGSEAFF.

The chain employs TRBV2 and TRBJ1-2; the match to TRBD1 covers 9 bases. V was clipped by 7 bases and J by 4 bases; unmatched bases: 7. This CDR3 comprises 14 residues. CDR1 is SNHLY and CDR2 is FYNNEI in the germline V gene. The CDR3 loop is CASNTGTGFYGYTF. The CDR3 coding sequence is TGTGCCAGCAATACCGGGACAGGGTTCTATGGCTACACCTTC.

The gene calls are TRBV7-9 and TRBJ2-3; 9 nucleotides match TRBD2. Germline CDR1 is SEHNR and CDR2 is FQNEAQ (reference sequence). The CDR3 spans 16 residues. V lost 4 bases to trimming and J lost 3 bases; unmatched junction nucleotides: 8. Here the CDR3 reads CASSSRIAGATDTQYF. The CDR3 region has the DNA TGTGCCAGCAGCTCGCGGATAGCGGGAGCTACAGATACGCAGTATTTT. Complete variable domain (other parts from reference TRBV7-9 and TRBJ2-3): DTGVSQNPRHKITKRGQNVTFRCDPISEHNRLYWYRQTLGQGPEFLTYFQNEAQLEKSRLLSDRFSAERPKGSFSTLEIQRTEQGDSAMYLCASSSRIAGATDTQYFGPGTRLTVL.

The CDR3 spells CASSPGTGGLNEKLFF. The CDR3 nucleotides read TGCGCCAGCAGCCCAGGGACAGGGGGGCTGAATGAAAAACTGTTTTTT. V usage is TRBV5-1 and J usage is TRBJ1-4; 11 bases match TRBD1. The CDR3 length is 16 residues. The junction had 7 bases not matched to a gene; V was cut back by 4 bases and J by 5 bases. The germline CDR1 and CDR2 sequences are SGHRS and YFSETQ.

CDR3 sequence: CASSSAHRGRDYGYTF. DNA for the CDR3: TGTGCCAGCAGCTCGGCCCACAGGGGGAGAGACTATGGCTACACCTTC. The chain has TRBV5-5 and TRBJ1-2, with 8 positions matching TRBD1. The V and J ends lost 3 bases and 3 bases, in that order; junction bases with no gene match: 10. The CDR3 is 16 residues long. Germline V gene sequence: CDR1 SGHKS, CDR2 YYEKEE (reference sequence).

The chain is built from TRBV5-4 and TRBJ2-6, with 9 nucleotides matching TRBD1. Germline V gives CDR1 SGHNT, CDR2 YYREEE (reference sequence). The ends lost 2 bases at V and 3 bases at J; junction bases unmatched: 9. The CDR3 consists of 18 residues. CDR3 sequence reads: CASSFPGQGLLGANVLTF. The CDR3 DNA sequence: TGTGCCAGCAGCTTCCCGGGACAGGGCCTCCTTGGGGCCAACGTCCTGACTTTC.

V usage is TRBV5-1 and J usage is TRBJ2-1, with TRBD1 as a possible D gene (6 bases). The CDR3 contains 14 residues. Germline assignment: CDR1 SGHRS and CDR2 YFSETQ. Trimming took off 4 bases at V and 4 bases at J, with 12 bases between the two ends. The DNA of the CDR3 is TGCGCCAGCAGCACGGGACAAGGATACAATGAGCAGTTCTTC. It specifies CASSTGQGYNEQFF.

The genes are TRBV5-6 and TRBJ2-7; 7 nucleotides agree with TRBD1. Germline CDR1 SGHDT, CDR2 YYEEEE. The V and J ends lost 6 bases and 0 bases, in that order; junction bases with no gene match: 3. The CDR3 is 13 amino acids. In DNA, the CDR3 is TGTGCCAGCACCCGGGACAGCTCCTACGAGCAGTACTTC. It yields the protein CASTRDSSYEQYF.

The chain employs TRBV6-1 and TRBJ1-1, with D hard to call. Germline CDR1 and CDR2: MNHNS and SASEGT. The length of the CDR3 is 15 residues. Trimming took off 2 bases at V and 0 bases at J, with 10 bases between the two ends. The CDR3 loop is CASSESVRLNTEAFF. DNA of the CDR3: TGTGCCAGCAGTGAATCGGTCAGGCTGAACACTGAAGCTTTCTTT.

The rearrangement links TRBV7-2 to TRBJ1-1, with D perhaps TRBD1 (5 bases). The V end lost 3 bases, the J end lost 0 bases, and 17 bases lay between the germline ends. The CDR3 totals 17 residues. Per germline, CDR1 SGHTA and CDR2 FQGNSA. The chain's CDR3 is CASSLRPRGMMNTEAFF. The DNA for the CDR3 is TGTGCCAGCAGCTTGAGGCCCCGGGGGATGATGAACACTGAAGCTTTCTTT.

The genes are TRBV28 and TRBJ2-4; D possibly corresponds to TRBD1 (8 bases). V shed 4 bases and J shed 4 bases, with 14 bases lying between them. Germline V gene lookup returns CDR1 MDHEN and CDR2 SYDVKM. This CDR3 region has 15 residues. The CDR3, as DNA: TGTGCCAGCAGTTCTCTACAGGGGGGGAAAAACATTCAGTACTTC. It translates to CASSSLQGGKNIQYF.

For the CDR3, the DNA is TGCAGCGTTGTTGCCTACTCCTACGAGCAGTACTTC. It codes for CSVVAYSYEQYF. The chain links TRBV29-1 to TRBJ2-7; D ambiguous. CDR1 SQVTM and CDR2 ANQGSEA come from the germline V gene. Trimming left V 4 bases short and J 0 bases short, with 7 bases between. This CDR3 has 12 amino acids.

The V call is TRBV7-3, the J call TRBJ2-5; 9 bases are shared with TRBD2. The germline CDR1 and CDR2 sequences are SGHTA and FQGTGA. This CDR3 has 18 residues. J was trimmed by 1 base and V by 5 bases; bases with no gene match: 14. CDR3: CASSPAGSGGRVQETQYF. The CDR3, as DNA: TGTGCCAGCAGCCCAGCGGGAAGCGGGGGGAGAGTCCAAGAGACCCAGTACTTC.

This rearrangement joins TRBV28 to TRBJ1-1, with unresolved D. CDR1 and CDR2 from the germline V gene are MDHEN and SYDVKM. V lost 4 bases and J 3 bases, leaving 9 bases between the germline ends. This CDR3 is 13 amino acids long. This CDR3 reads CASSSGGYTEAFF. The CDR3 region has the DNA TGTGCCAGCAGTTCGGGAGGGTACACTGAAGCTTTCTTT.

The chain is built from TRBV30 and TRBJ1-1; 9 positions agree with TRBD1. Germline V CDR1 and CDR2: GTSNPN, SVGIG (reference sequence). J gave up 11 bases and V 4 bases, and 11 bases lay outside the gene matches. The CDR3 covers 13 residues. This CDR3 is CAWTAQGASSAFF. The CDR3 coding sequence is TGTGCCTGGACCGCACAGGGGGCTAGTAGCGCTTTCTTT.

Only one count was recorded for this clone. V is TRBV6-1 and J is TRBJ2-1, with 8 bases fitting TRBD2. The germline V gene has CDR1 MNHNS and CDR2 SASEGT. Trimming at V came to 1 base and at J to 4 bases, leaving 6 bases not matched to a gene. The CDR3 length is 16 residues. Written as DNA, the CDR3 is TGTGCCAGCAGTGAAGTCCAGCGGGGGTTATACAATGAGCAGTTCTTC. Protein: CASSEVQRGLYNEQFF.

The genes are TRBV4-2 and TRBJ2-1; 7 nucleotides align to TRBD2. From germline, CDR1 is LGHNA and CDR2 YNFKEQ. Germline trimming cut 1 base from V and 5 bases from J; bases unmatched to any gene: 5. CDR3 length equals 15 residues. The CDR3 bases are TGTGCCAGCAGCCAAGGTGCGGGGGAACACAATGAGCAGTTCTTC. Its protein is CASSQGAGEHNEQFF.

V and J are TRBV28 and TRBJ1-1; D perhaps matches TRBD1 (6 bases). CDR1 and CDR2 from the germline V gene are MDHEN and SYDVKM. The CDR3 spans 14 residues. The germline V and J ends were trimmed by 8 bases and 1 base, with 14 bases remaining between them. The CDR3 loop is CASHLRGRNTEAFF. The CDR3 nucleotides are TGTGCCAGCCATTTAAGGGGGAGGAACACTGAAGCTTTCTTT.

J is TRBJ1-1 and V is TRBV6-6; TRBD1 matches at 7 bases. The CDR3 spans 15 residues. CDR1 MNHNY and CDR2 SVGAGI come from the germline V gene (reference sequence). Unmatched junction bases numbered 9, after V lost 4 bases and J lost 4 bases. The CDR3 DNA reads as TGTGCCAGCAGTTGGCTAGGGACAGAAGGCACTGAAGCTTTCTTT. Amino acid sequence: CASSWLGTEGTEAFF.

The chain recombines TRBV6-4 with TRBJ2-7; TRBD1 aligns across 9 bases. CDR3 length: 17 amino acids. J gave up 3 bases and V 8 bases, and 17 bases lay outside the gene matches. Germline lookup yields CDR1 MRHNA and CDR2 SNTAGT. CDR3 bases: TGTGCCAGCGGCCTACCTCCGGACAGGGGAGTGAACTACGAGCAGTACTTC. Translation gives CASGLPPDRGVNYEQYF.

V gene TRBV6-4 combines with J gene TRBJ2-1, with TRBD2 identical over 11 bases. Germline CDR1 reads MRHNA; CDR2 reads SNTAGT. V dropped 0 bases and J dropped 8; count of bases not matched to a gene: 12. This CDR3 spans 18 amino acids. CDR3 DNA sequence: TGTGCCAGCAGTGACTCTGTGGTTAGCGGGGGGGTGATGTATGAGCAGTTCTTC. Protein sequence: CASSDSVVSGGVMYEQFF.

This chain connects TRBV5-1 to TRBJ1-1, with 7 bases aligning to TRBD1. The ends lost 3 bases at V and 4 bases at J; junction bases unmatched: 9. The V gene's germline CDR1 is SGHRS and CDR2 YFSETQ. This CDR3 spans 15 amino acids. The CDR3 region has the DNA TGCGCCAGCAGCTCAAGACAGGGTTGGGGCACTGAAGCTTTCTTT. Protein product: CASSSRQGWGTEAFF.

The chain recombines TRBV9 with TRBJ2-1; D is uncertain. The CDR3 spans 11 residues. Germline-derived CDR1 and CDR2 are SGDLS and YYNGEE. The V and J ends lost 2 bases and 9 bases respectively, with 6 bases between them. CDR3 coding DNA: TGTGCCAGCAGCGTCCTTAGTGAGCAGTTCTTC. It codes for CASSVLSEQFF.

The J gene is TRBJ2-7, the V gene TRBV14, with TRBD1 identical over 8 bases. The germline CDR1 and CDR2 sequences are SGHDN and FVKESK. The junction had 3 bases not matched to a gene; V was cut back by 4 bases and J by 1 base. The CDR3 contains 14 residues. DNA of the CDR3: TGTGCCAGCAGCCGACAGGGGTTATCCTACGAGCAGTACTTC. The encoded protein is CASSRQGLSYEQYF.

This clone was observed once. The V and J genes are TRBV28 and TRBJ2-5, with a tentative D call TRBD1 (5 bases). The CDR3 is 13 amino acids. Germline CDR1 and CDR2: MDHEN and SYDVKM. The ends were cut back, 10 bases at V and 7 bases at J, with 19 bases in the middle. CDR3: CANARTQRGTQYF. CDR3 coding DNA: TGTGCCAACGCAAGGACGCAAAGGGGGACCCAGTACTTC. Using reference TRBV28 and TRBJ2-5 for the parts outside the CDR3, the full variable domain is DVKVTQSSRYLVKRTGEKVFLECVQDMDHENMFWYRQDPGLGLRLIYFSYDVKMKEKGDIPEGYSVSREKKERFSLILESASTNQTSMYLCANARTQRGTQYFGPGTRLLVL.

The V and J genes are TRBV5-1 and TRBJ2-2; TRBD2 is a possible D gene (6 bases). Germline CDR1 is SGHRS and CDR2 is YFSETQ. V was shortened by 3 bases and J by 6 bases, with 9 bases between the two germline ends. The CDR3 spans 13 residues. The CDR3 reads CASSSGRPGELFF. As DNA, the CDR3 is TGCGCCAGCAGCTCAGGGAGGCCCGGGGAGCTGTTTTTT.

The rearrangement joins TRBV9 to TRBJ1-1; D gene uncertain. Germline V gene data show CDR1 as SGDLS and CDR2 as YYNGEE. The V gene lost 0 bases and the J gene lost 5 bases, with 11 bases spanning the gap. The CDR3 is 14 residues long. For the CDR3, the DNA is TGTGCCAGCAGCGTAGGGGAGGGATCGACTGAAGCTTTCTTT. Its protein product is CASSVGEGSTEAFF.

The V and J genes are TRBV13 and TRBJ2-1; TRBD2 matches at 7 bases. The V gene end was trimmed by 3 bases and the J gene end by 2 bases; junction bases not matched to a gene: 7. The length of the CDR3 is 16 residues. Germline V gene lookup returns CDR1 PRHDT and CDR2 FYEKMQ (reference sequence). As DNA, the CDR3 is TGTGCCAGCAGCTTCCAATCACTAGCGCCCTACAATGAGCAGTTCTTC. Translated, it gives CASSFQSLAPYNEQFF. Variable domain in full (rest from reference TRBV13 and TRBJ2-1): AAGVIQSPRHLIKEKRETATLKCYPIPRHDTVYWYQQGPGQDPQFLISFYEKMQSDKGSIPDRFSAQQFSDYHSELNMSSLELGDSALYFCASSFQSLAPYNEQFFGPGTRLTVL.

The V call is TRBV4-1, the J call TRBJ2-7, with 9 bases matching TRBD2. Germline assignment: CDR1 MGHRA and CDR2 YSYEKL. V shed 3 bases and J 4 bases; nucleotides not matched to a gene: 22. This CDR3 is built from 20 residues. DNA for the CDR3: TGCGCCAGCAGCCATCTTGGACTGGGGGCGGGTGGCGGGAGGGGATACGAGCAGTACTTC. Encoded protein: CASSHLGLGAGGGRGYEQYF.